This entry lists 10 T cell receptor beta chains sequenced from one sample in a study of CD8+CD57+ T cells in acquired aplastic anemia. All sequencing subjects had displayed CD8+CD57+ cell expansion on flow cytometry. Genomic DNA acted as the template from which TCR beta VDJ combination and CDR3 sequence profiling were carried out. TCRdb reanalysed the reads using MiXCR and keeps one entry per CDR3 protein. Here the sample spans approximately 190,000 distinct CDR3 sequences, around 45% being singletons. The sequencing input was sorted CD4+, CD8+, or CD8+CD57+ T cells (not recorded which) from PBMCs. The receptors originated from a human donor with aplastic anemia.

The V and J genes are TRBV15 and TRBJ2-7; D possibly corresponds to TRBD2 (5 bases). V lost 4 bases, J lost 1 base, and 14 bases lay in between. Germline CDR1 and CDR2: LNHNV and YYDKDF (reference sequence). The CDR3 loop spans 15 amino acids. The chain's CDR3 is CATSIYGGLSYEQYF. CDR3 sequence (DNA): TGTGCCACCAGCATATACGGAGGCCTATCCTACGAGCAGTACTTC.

This clonotype has more than one count but fewer than ten. The chain links TRBV19 to TRBJ1-5; tentatively, D is TRBD1 (6 bases). The V and J ends lost 6 bases and 1 base respectively, with 10 bases between them. The CDR3 consists of 14 residues. Germline CDR1 and CDR2: LNHDA and SQIVND (reference sequence). The CDR3 coding sequence is TGTGCCAGTAGGAGGACAGTGAGCAATCAGCCCCAGCATTTT. Its protein product is CASRRTVSNQPQHF.

The rearrangement uses TRBV2 and TRBJ1-2, with D maybe TRBD1 (5 bases). The CDR3 is 13 amino acids. V dropped 4 bases and J dropped 4 bases, with 10 bases sitting between them. CDR1 is SNHLY and CDR2 is FYNNEI in the germline V gene. Written as DNA, the CDR3 is TGTGCCAGCAGTGGAGTCAGGGTCTATGGCTACACCTTC. Protein product: CASSGVRVYGYTF.

This clonotype was recorded at least ten times. The genes are TRBV19 and TRBJ1-3, with D unclear. The germline V gene encodes CDR1 LNHDA and CDR2 SQIVND (reference sequence). This CDR3 is built from 14 residues. Trimming took 3 bases from V and 4 from J, leaving 10 bases between them. The CDR3 DNA reads as TGTGCCAGTAGTATGACCCCGGACGGAAACACCATATATTTT. Its protein product is CASSMTPDGNTIYF.

The rearrangement links TRBV5-1 to TRBJ2-7; 7 nucleotides align to TRBD1. Losses at the gene ends were 3 bases for V and 3 bases for J; bases not matched to a gene: 6. This CDR3 region has 14 residues. Looked up from germline, CDR1 is SGHRS and CDR2 is YFSETQ. CDR3 sequence: CASSSRGSVYEQYF. The CDR3 DNA reads TGCGCCAGCAGCTCCAGGGGGTCAGTCTACGAGCAGTACTTC.

This chain uses TRBV6-1 with TRBJ2-7; 10 bases align to TRBD1. CDR3 length: 16 amino acids. Germline loops: CDR1 MNHNS, CDR2 SASEGT. V trimming: 6 bases; J trimming: 7 bases; junction bases outside the gene matches: 15. Here the CDR3 DNA reads TGTGCCAGCAGCTCCCTTCGACAGGGGGCTAACTATGAGCAGTACTTC. This translates into CASSSLRQGANYEQYF.

With respect to this clonotype: Lacking the conserved final phenylalanine or tryptophan, this CDR3 likely reflects a read error. No DNA is shown, since the ends of the CDR3 on it are uncertain; the CDR3 is the one TCRdb lists. J is TRBJ2-6 and V is TRBV29-1. Germline V gives CDR1 SQVTM, CDR2 ANQGSEA. Counting both end residues, the CDR3 totals 13 amino acids. The CDR3 is CSVRVSGANVLSP.

The V and J genes are TRBV10-3 and TRBJ2-2, with 10 bases fitting TRBD1. The CDR3 extends over 15 amino acids. J lost 6 bases, V lost 5 bases, and 6 bases had no gene match. The V gene's germline CDR1 is ENHRY and CDR2 SYGVKD. CDR3 region: CAISPSDRGAGELFF. The CDR3 region has the DNA TGTGCCATCAGTCCCTCGGACAGGGGGGCCGGGGAGCTGTTTTTT.

The V and J genes are TRBV19 and TRBJ2-7, with a tentative D call TRBD1 (5 bases). Deletions cut 3 bases from V and 0 bases from J, with 9 bases between. CDR1 LNHDA and CDR2 SQIVND come from the germline V gene (reference sequence). The CDR3 runs to 14 residues. This CDR3 is CASSISGLSYEQYF. Here the CDR3 DNA reads TGTGCCAGTAGTATCTCAGGGCTCTCCTACGAGCAGTACTTC.

Regarding this clonotype: A junction end diverges from the germline sequence, so it may reflect a read error. The chain is built from TRBV19 and TRBJ1-1, with 9 bases matching TRBD1. This CDR3 is built from 15 residues. From germline, CDR1 is LNHDA and CDR2 SQIVND (reference sequence). The DNA for the CDR3 is TGTGCCAGTAGTCCGGGACAGGGATCGAACACTGAAGCTTCCTTT. Amino acids: CASSPGQGSNTEASF. The full variable domain, its missing parts supplied by reference TRBV19 and TRBJ1-1, is DGGITQSPKYLFRKEGQNVTLSCEQNLNHDAMYWYRQDPGQGLRLIYYSQIVNDFQKGDIAEGYSVSREKKESFPLTVTSAQKNPTAFYLCASSPGQGSNTEASFGQGTRLTVV.